The entry below gives a single TCR beta chain sequence along with its context. The antigen this receptor binds is unknown. Base qualities are not recorded, but no much larger clone differs from it by a single base. Each collaborating institution followed its own protocols to collect whole blood in K2EDTA tubes. For TCRbeta analysis, collaborator samples were shipped as frozen whole blood, as isolated PBMCs, or as DNA extracted from either sample type. This sample was included in a study of blood T cell repertoires in COVID-19 (TCRdb year 2020). Some background on the complete study: The collaborator samples originated in the United States, Italy and Spain and spanned the acute and convalescent phases of COVID-19. The repertoires were released in a freely available public database intended as a resource for research on the immune response to SARS-CoV-2. HLA class I and class II types, where available, came from metadata supplied by the sample provider rather than from assay-based typing. The dataset comprised deeply sampled blood TCRbeta repertoires from subjects exposed to, actively infected with, or recovered from COVID-19. The samples were drawn from the first 160 participants of the ongoing ImmuneRACE study and from 1,254 subjects provided by 6 global collaborators. Sample metadata almost always included a de-identified subject ID, COVID-19 status, age in years and sex. The prospective study material was composed of cDNA or gDNA derived from T cells, B-cell-depleted T cells, or PBMCs. The study at large found these results: How much clinical and demographic metadata was included differed by source and by participant, and the metadata was provided uncurated.

TCRbeta CDR3 regions were amplified from genomic DNA by means of the immunoSEQ Assay, a bias-controlled multiplex PCR. The paper's data handling went like this. The number of nucleated cells in each sample was estimated from the amplification of reference gene primers within the assay. Sequence reads were collapsed and filtered to measure the absolute abundance of every unique TCRbeta CDR3 rearrangement. For each sample, productive Simpson clonality was calculated by taking the square root of Simpson's diversity index across productive rearrangements. The immuneACCESS repertoire file appears here via TCRdb, limited to in-frame rearrangements. These files lack a portion of the clones; in checked studies, under half of the deficit traces to unresolved V genes, and the cause of the others is not known. The V and J calls and clone size are taken from that table; D and trimming were inferred from the DNA. This sample lists about 170,000 clones; approximately 83% were detected once. 2% to 2.5% of the sample goes to the ten largest clones.

According to the germline V gene, CDR1 reads SGHVS and CDR2 reads FNYEAQ. The CDR3 runs 16 residues from the cysteine to the phenylalanine. Left in the record is the CDR3 DNA by itself, 48 bases read in frame from the first base. V loses 1 base of germline sequence and J loses 0 bases, and the interval between the two ends is 10 bases. The rearrangement joined TRBV7-6 to TRBJ2-1, and perhaps TRBD2 as D gene, on 6 matching bases. The sample consisted of peripheral blood. The sequence came from a woman older than 75 with acute or convalescent COVID-19. CDR3 loop: CASSLVAGYSYNEQFF. The sequenced DNA is TGTGCCAGCAGCTTAGTGGCGGGGTACTCCTACAATGAGCAGTTCTTC. Outside the CDR3, residues come from the reference TRBV7-6 and TRBJ2-1 proteins, so the full variable domain is: GAGVSQSPRYKVTKRGQDVALRCDPISGHVSLYWYRQALGQGPEFLTYFNYEAQQDKSGLPNDRFSAERPEGSISTLTIQRTEQRDSAMYRCASSLVAGYSYNEQFFGPGTRLTVL.